The clone carrying this TCR beta chain was seen repeatedly, ten times or more. The data derive from a study of T cells after yellow fever vaccination. The V and J ends lost 4 bases and 3 bases respectively, with 15 bases between them. There are 15 residues in the CDR3. Germline-derived CDR1 and CDR2 are MNHEY and SVGAGI. TCRdb processed the 5' RACE reads anew with MiXCR; each CDR3 protein has one entry. The table records 75,000 to 100,000 distinct CDR3 sequences, about 8.4% of them present only once. This specimen was CD8+ T cells not binding an NS4B(214-222) dextramer, sorted from PBMCs, taken roughly 14 days after the first yellow fever vaccination. The chain joins TRBV6-5 to TRBJ1-2, with D tentatively TRBD1 (5 bases). The TCR was taken from a man between 18 and 35 years old who received the YFV17D yellow fever vaccine. Written as DNA, the CDR3 is TGTGCCAGCAGTTCCGTCCTCGAGACAGACTATGGCTACACCTTC. As protein: CASSSVLETDYGYTF.